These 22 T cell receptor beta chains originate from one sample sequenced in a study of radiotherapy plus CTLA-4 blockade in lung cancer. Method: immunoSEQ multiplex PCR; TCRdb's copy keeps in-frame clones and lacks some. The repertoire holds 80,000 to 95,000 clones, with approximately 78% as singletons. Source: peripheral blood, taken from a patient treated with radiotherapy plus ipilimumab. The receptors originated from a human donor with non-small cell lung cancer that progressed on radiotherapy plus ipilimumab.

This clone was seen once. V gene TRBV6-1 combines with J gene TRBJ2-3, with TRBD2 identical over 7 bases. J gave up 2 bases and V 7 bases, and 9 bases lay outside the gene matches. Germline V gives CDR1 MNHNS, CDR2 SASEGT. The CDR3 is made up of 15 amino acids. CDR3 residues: CASTAGTTNTDTQYF. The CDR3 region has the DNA TGTGCCAGCACCGCGGGGACTACAAACACAGATACGCAGTATTTT.

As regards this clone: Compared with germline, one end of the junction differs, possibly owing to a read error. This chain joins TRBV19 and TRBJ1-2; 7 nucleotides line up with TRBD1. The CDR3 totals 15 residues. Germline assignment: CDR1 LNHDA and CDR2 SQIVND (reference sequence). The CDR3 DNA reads TGTGCCAGTAGTCGGGCCGGGGACAGAAACTATGGCCACACCTTC. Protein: CASSRAGDRNYGHTF. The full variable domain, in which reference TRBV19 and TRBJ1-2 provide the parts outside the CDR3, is DGGITQSPKYLFRKEGQNVTLSCEQNLNHDAMYWYRQDPGQGLRLIYYSQIVNDFQKGDIAEGYSVSREKKESFPLTVTSAQKNPTAFYLCASSRAGDRNYGHTFGSGTRLTVV.

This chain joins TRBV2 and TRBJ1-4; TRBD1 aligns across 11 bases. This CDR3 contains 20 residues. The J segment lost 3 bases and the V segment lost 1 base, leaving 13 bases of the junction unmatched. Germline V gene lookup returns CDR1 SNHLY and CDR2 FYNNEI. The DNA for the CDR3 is TGTGCCAGCAGTGAAGGATTGACCTTAGGACAGGGGGCAGCTAATGAAAAACTGTTTTTT. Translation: CASSEGLTLGQGAANEKLFF.

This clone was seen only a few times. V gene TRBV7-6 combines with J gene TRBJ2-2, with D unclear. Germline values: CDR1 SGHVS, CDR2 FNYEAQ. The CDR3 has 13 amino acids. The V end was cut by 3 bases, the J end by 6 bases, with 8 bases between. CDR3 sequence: CASSFTPSGELFF. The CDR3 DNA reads TGTGCCAGCAGCTTCACCCCCTCCGGGGAGCTGTTTTTT.

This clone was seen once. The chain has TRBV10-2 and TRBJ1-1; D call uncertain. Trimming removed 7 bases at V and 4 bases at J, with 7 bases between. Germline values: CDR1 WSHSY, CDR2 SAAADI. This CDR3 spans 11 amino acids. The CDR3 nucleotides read TGCGCCAGCAAATGGGGCACTGAAGCTTTCTTT. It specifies CASKWGTEAFF.

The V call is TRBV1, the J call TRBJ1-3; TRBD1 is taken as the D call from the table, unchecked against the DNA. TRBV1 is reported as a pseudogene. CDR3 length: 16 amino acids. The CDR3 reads CTSSQAGQSSGNTIYF. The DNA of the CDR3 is TGCACCAGCAGCCAAGCCGGACAGAGCTCTGGAAACACCATATATTTT.

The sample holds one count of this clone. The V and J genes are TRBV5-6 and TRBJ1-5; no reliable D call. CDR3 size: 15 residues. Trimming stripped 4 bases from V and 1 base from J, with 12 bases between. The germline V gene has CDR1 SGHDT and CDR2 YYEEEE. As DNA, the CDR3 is TGTGCCAGCAGCGGAGGGAGTCGGAGCAATCAGCCCCAGCATTTT. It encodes CASSGGSRSNQPQHF.

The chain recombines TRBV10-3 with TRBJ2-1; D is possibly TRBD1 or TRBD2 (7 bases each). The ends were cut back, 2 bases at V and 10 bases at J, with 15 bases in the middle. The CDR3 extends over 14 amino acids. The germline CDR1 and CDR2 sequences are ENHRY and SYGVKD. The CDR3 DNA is TGTGCCATCAGTGAGCCCCGACAGGGAGGGGAGCAGTTCTTC. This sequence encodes CAISEPRQGGEQFF.

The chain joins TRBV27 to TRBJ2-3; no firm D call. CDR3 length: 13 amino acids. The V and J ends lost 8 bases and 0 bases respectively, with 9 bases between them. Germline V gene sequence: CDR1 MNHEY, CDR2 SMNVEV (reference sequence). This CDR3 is CASGLKSTDTQYF. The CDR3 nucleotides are TGTGCCAGCGGGCTAAAAAGCACAGATACGCAGTATTTT.

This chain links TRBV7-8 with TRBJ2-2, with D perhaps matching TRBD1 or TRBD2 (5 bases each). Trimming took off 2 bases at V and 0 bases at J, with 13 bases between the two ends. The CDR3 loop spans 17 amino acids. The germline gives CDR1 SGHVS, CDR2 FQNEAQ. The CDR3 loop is CASSLIVRDANTGELFF. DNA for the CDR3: TGTGCCAGCAGCTTAATAGTGAGGGACGCGAACACCGGGGAGCTGTTTTTT. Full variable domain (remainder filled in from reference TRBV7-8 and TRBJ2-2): GAGVSQSPRYKVAKRGQDVALRCDPISGHVSLFWYQQALGQGPEFLTYFQNEAQLDKSGLPSDRFFAERPEGSVSTLKIQRTQQEDSAVYLCASSLIVRDANTGELFFGEGSRLTVL.

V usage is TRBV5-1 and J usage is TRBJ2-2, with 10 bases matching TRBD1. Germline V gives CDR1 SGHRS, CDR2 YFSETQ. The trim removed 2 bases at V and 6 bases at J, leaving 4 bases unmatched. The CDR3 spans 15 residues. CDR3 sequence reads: CASSFTGTGAGELFF. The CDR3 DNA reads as TGCGCCAGCAGCTTTACCGGGACAGGGGCCGGGGAGCTGTTTTTT.

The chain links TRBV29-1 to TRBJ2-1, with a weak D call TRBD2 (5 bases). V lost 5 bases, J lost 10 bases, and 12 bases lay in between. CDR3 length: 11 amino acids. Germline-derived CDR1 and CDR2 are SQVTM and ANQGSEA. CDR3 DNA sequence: TGCAGCGTTCCCGAGGGCAACGAGCAGTTCTTC. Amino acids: CSVPEGNEQFF.

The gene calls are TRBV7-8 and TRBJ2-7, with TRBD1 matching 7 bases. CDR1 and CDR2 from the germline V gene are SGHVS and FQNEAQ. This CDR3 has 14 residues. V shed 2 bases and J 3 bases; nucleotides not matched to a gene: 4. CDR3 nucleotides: TGTGCCAGCAGCTTAAACAGGGGTTTCTACGAGCAGTACTTC. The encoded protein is CASSLNRGFYEQYF. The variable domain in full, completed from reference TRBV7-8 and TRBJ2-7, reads GAGVSQSPRYKVAKRGQDVALRCDPISGHVSLFWYQQALGQGPEFLTYFQNEAQLDKSGLPSDRFFAERPEGSVSTLKIQRTQQEDSAVYLCASSLNRGFYEQYFGPGTRLTVT.

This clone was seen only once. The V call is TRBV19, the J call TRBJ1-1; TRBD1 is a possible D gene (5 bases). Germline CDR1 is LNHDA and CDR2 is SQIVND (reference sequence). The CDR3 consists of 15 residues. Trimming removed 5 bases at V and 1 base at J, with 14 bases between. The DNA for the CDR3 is TGTGCCAGTAGTCCCTCCAGGGTGTCGAACACTGAAGCTTTCTTT. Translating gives CASSPSRVSNTEAFF.

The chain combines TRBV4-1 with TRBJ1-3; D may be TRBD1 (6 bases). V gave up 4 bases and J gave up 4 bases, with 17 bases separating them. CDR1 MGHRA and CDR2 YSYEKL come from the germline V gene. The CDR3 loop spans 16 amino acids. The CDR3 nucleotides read TGCGCCAGCAGCCGCCTACAGGGAGGCCCCGGAAACACCATATATTTT. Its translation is CASSRLQGGPGNTIYF.

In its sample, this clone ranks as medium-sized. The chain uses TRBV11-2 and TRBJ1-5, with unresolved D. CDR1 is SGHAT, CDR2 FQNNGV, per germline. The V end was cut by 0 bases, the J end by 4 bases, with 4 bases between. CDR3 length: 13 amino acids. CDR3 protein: CASSLDMNQPQHF. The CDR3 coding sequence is TGTGCCAGCAGCTTAGATATGAATCAGCCCCAGCATTTT.

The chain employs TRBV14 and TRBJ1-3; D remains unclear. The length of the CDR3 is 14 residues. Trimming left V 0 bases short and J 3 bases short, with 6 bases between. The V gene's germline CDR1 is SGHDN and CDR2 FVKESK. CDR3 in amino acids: CASSQERVGNTIYF. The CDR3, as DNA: TGTGCCAGCAGCCAAGAACGGGTTGGAAACACCATATATTTT.

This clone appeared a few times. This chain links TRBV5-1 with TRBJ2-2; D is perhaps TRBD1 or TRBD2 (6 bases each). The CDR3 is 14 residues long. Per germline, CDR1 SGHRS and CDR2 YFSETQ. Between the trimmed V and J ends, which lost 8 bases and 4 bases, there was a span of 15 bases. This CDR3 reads CASKMGGGTGELFF. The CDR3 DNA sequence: TGCGCCAGTAAAATGGGGGGCGGCACCGGGGAGCTGTTTTTT.

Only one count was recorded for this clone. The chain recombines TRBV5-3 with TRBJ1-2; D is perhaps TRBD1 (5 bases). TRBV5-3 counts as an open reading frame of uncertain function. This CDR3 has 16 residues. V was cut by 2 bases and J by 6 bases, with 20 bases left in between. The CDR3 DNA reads TGTGCCAGAAGCTTAATCGGGACTCAGTATCGAGATGGCTACACCTTC. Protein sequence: CARSLIGTQYRDGYTF.

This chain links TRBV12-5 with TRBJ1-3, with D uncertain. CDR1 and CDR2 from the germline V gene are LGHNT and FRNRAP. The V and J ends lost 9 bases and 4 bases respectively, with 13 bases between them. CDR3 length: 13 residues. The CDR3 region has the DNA TGTGCTAGCGGAAAATCGGCGGGAAACACCATATATTTT. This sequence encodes CASGKSAGNTIYF. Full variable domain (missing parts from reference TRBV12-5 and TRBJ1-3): DARVTQTPRHKVTEMGQEVTMRCQPILGHNTVFWYRQTMMQGLELLAYFRNRAPLDDSGMPKDRFSAEMPDATLATLKIQPSEPRDSAVYFCASGKSAGNTIYFGEGSWLTVV.

The CDR3, as DNA: TGCGCCAGCAGCTTGGAACCGGGAGGGCACTCTGGGGCCAACGTCCTGACTTTC. It is translated as CASSLEPGGHSGANVLTF. The chain couples TRBV5-1 to TRBJ2-6; 8 bases are a match to TRBD2. This CDR3 contains 18 residues. With 0 bases clipped from V and 0 bases from J, the junction kept 5 bases outside the gene matches. CDR1 and CDR2 (germline): SGHRS, YFSETQ.

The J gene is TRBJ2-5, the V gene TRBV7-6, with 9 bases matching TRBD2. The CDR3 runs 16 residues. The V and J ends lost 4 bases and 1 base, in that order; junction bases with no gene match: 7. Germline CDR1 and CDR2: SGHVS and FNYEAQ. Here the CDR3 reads CASSSATSGPQETQYF. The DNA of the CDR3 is TGTGCCAGCAGCTCAGCGACTAGCGGTCCCCAAGAGACCCAGTACTTC.